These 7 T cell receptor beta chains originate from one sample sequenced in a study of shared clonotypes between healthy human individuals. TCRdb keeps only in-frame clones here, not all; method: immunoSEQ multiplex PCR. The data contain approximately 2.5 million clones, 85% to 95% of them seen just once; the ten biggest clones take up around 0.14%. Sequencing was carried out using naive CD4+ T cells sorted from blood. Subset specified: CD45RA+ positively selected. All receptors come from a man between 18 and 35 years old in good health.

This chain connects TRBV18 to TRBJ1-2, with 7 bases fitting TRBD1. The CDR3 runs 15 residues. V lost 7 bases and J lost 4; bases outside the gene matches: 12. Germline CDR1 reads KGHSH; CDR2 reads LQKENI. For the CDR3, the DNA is TGTGCCAGCTTAGCCGGGACAGACAACTCCTATGGCTACACCTTC. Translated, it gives CASLAGTDNSYGYTF.

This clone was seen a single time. The CDR3 DNA sequence: TGTGCCAGCAGCCGAGGACTAGTTCCCACCACAGATACGCAGTATTTT. Residues: CASSRGLVPTTDTQYF. The rearrangement joins TRBV7-2 to TRBJ2-3; 7 bases agree with TRBD2. Germline V gene sequence: CDR1 SGHTA, CDR2 FQGNSA. The CDR3 has 16 residues. Losses at the gene ends were 5 bases for V and 2 bases for J; bases not matched to a gene: 10.

The DNA of the CDR3 is TGTGCCAGCTCACCACGGGCGGGGAGCTCCTACAATGAGCAGTTCTTC. It translates to CASSPRAGSSYNEQFF. The chain is built from TRBV18 and TRBJ2-1, with D maybe TRBD2 (6 bases). From germline, CDR1 is KGHSH and CDR2 LQKENI. V dropped 1 base and J dropped 0 bases, with 10 bases sitting between them. The CDR3 totals 16 residues.

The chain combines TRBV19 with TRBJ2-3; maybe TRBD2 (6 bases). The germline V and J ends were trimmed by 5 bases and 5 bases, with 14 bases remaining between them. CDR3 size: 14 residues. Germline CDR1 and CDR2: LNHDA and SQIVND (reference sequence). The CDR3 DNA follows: TGTGCCAGTAGTCCGGGACTTATAGAAGATACGCAGTATTTT. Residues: CASSPGLIEDTQYF.

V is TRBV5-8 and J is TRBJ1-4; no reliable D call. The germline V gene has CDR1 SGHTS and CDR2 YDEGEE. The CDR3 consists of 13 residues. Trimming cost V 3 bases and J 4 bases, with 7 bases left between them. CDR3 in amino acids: CASSSQLNEKLFF. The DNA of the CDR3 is TGTGCCAGCAGCTCGCAACTTAATGAAAAACTGTTTTTT.

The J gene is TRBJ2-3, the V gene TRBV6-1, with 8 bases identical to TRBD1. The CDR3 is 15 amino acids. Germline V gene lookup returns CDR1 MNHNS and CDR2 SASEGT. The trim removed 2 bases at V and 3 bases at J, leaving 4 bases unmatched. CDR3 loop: CASSERGQVTDTQYF. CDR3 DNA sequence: TGTGCCAGCAGTGAAAGGGGACAGGTAACAGATACGCAGTATTTT.

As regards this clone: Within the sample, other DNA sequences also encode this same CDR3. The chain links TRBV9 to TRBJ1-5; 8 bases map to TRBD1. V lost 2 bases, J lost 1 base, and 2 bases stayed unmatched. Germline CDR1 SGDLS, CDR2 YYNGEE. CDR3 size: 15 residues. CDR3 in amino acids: CASSVGQGSNQPQHF. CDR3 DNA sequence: TGTGCCAGCAGCGTCGGACAGGGAAGCAATCAGCCCCAGCATTTT.